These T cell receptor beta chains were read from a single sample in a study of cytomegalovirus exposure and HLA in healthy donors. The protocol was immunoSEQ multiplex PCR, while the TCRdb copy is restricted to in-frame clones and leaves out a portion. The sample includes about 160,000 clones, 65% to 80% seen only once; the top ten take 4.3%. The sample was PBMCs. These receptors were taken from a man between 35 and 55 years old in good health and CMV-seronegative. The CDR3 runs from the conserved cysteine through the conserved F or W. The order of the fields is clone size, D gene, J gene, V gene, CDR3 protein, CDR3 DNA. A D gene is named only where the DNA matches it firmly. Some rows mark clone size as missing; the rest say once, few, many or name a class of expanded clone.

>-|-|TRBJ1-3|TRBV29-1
CSVDPKEGGLGNTIYF
TGCAGCGTTGATCCCAAAGAGGGGGGGCTAGGAAACACCATATATTTT
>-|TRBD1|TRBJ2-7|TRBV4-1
CASSRGTAEEEQYF
TGCGCCAGCAGCCGTGGGACAGCGGAGGAGGAGCAGTACTTC
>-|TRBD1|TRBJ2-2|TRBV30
CACQTQGAGELFF
TGTGCCTGCCAAACACAGGGGGCCGGGGAGCTGTTTTTT
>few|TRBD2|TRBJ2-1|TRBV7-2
CASSSSGGSSYNEQFF
TGTGCCAGCAGCTCTAGCGGGGGGAGCTCCTACAATGAGCAGTTCTTC
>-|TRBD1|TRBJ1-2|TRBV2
CASRETGPNIGYTF
TGTGCCAGCAGGGAGACAGGGCCCAATATAGGCTACACCTTC
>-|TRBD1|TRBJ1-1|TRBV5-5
CASSLEGATEAFF
TGTGCCAGCAGCTTGGAGGGGGCCACTGAAGCTTTCTTT
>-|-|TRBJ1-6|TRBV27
CASSLERGVGGNSPLHF
TGTGCCAGCAGCTTGGAGAGAGGCGTTGGCGGCAATTCACCCCTCCACTTT
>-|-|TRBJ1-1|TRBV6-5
CASRRRGNTEAFF
TGTGCCAGCAGACGCAGGGGGAACACTGAAGCTTTCTTT
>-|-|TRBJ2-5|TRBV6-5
CASRETGAYQETQYF
TGTGCCAGCAGAGAGACAGGCGCGTACCAAGAGACCCAGTACTTC
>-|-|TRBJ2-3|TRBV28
CASSPMVWGRTDTQYF
TGTGCCAGCAGTCCGATGGTGTGGGGGCGGACAGATACGCAGTATTTT